The 21 T cell receptor beta chains reported below all come from one sample, sequenced in a study of shared clonotypes between healthy human individuals. Some clones are missing from TCRdb's copy, which holds only in-frame ones; the method was immunoSEQ multiplex PCR. Among more than 500,000 clones, roughly 95% were seen once, and the ten largest hold around 0.066%. The sample consisted of naive CD4+ T cells sorted from blood. Subset indicated: CD45RA+ positively selected. These receptors all come from a woman under 40 in good health.

V gene TRBV14 combines with J gene TRBJ2-7; D may be TRBD2 (6 bases). Trimming stripped 3 bases from V and 3 bases from J, with 15 bases between. This CDR3 is built from 15 residues. Germline CDR1 is SGHDN and CDR2 is FVKESK. Here the CDR3 DNA reads TGTGCCAGCAGCCACGTCGCGGGCGGGATCTACGAGCAGTACTTC. Amino acid sequence: CASSHVAGGIYEQYF.

CDR3 amino acids: CASSSGSIGSTGELFF. CDR3 coding DNA: TGTGCCAGCAGCTCGGGATCCATCGGAAGCACCGGGGAGCTGTTTTTT. The V call is TRBV5-8, the J call TRBJ2-2; D perhaps matches TRBD2 (5 bases). CDR3 length: 16 residues. V lost 3 bases and J lost 4, with 16 bases in between. CDR1 and CDR2 from the germline V gene are SGHTS and YDEGEE.

J is TRBJ1-1 and V is TRBV10-3, with D unclear. Trimming took off 5 bases at V and 0 bases at J, with 13 bases between the two ends. The CDR3 loop spans 15 amino acids. The germline gives CDR1 ENHRY, CDR2 SYGVKD. The CDR3 sequence is CAISRSDFMNTEAFF. The DNA of the CDR3 is TGTGCCATCAGTCGCTCTGATTTCATGAACACTGAAGCTTTCTTT.

The rearrangement joins TRBV2 to TRBJ2-7; D gene uncertain. The CDR3 length is 14 residues. Deletions cut 7 bases from V and 0 bases from J, with 13 bases between. Germline assignment: CDR1 SNHLY and CDR2 FYNNEI. The DNA for the CDR3 is TGTGCCAGCAAAAGGGTCTGGCGCTCCTACGAGCAGTACTTC. This gives the protein CASKRVWRSYEQYF.

This sequence joins TRBV29-1 and TRBJ1-1, with 8 nucleotides matching TRBD1. The CDR3 is made up of 13 amino acids. V gave up 5 bases and J gave up 3 bases; unmatched junction bases: 5. The germline CDR1 and CDR2 sequences are SQVTM and ANQGSEA. DNA for the CDR3: TGCAGCGTTATTAGACAGGGGCACACTGAAGCTTTCTTT. It yields the protein CSVIRQGHTEAFF.

This clone occurred once. The chain employs TRBV29-1 and TRBJ1-1; possibly TRBD1 for D (6 bases). The CDR3 spans 12 residues. V was clipped by 7 bases and J by 5 bases, with 14 bases between them. In germline, CDR1 is SQVTM, CDR2 ANQGSEA. The CDR3 DNA reads as TGCAGCGCCGCAACAGGGAAGACTGAAGCTTTCTTT. This encodes CSAATGKTEAFF.

The rearrangement uses TRBV19 and TRBJ1-5; 9 bases are a match to TRBD1. The CDR3 is 12 amino acids. V shed 8 bases and J 4 bases; nucleotides not matched to a gene: 0. Germline V gives CDR1 LNHDA, CDR2 SQIVND (reference sequence). CDR3 in amino acids: CASGQGNQPQHF. The DNA for the CDR3 is TGTGCCAGTGGACAGGGGAATCAGCCCCAGCATTTT.

The J gene is TRBJ2-7, the V gene TRBV28; D perhaps matches TRBD1 (6 bases). This CDR3 has 14 amino acids. Germline CDR1 and CDR2: MDHEN and SYDVKM. With 6 bases removed from V and 3 bases from J, the gap between germline ends came to 15 bases. The chain's CDR3 is CASRLQGFDYEQYF. The CDR3 DNA reads as TGTGCCAGCAGACTACAGGGTTTCGACTACGAGCAGTACTTC.

The rearrangement joins TRBV27 to TRBJ1-2; 7 nucleotides match TRBD1. This CDR3 is built from 15 residues. The V gene's germline CDR1 is MNHEY and CDR2 SMNVEV (reference sequence). J lost 4 bases, V lost 8 bases, and 13 bases had no gene match. CDR3 in DNA: TGTGCCAGCGGAGATCGAGGGGGCGATGGCTATGGCTACACCTTC. Its translation is CASGDRGGDGYGYTF.

The chain has TRBV18 and TRBJ2-7, with TRBD1 identical over 11 bases. The CDR3 length is 14 residues. V was pared by 9 bases and J by 4 bases, with 8 bases of the junction left unmatched. The germline V gene has CDR1 KGHSH and CDR2 LQKENI. The CDR3 spells CASSAGTGGYEQYF. CDR3 coding DNA: TGTGCCAGTTCCGCAGGGACAGGGGGTTACGAGCAGTACTTC.

The rearrangement joins TRBV7-9 to TRBJ2-7; D unresolved. The V end lost 1 base, the J end lost 1 base, and 5 bases lay between the germline ends. CDR1 is SEHNR and CDR2 is FQNEAQ in the germline V gene (reference sequence). CDR3 length equals 13 residues. CDR3 in amino acids: CASSLDRSYEQYF. CDR3 nucleotides: TGTGCCAGCAGCTTAGATAGATCCTACGAGCAGTACTTC.

This clone was found once. The J gene is TRBJ1-5, the V gene TRBV2, with D hard to call. V was shortened by 2 bases and J by 3 bases, with 17 bases between the two germline ends. CDR3 size: 17 residues. Germline V CDR1 and CDR2: SNHLY, FYNNEI. The CDR3 loop reads CASSEFEDPYANQPQHF. The CDR3, as DNA: TGTGCCAGCAGTGAATTTGAGGATCCCTATGCCAATCAGCCCCAGCATTTT.

V usage is TRBV28 and J usage is TRBJ2-3, with a possible D match to TRBD2 (5 bases). Germline lookup yields CDR1 MDHEN and CDR2 SYDVKM. The CDR3 loop spans 13 amino acids. The V end was cut by 6 bases, the J end by 3 bases, with 10 bases between. The CDR3 DNA sequence: TGTGCCAGCAGCCGGACTCTGACAGATACGCAGTATTTT. Amino acids: CASSRTLTDTQYF.

The gene calls are TRBV10-1 and TRBJ2-2, with a weak D call TRBD1 (6 bases). The V gene's germline CDR1 is WNHNN and CDR2 SYGVQD (reference sequence). The V end was cut by 2 bases, the J end by 6 bases, with 10 bases between. The CDR3 contains 14 residues. DNA of the CDR3: TGCGCCAGCAGTGAGGCAGGGGTAGCCGGGGAGCTGTTTTTT. Its protein is CASSEAGVAGELFF.

This sequence joins TRBV4-2 and TRBJ2-1; D might be TRBD2 (5 bases). Germline CDR1 LGHNA, CDR2 YNFKEQ. The CDR3 sequence is 15 residues long. Trimming shortened V by 2 bases and J by 6 bases, and 14 bases separated the two germline ends. CDR3 DNA: TGTGCCAGCAGCCAAAGGGCGGGCCCGGGCAATGAGCAGTTCTTC. The encoded protein is CASSQRAGPGNEQFF.

The J gene is TRBJ1-1, the V gene TRBV5-1; unclear D gene. The CDR3 is made up of 14 amino acids. Germline values: CDR1 SGHRS, CDR2 YFSETQ. V was pared by 0 bases and J by 2 bases, with 8 bases between. CDR3: CASSLDALNTEAFF. CDR3 in DNA: TGCGCCAGCAGCTTGGATGCATTAAACACTGAAGCTTTCTTT.

The CDR3 region is CASSKGANTDTQYF. CDR3 nucleotide sequence: TGTGCCAGTAGTAAAGGAGCGAACACAGATACGCAGTATTTT. The chain recombines TRBV19 with TRBJ2-3; D is unresolved. Germline V CDR1 and CDR2: LNHDA, SQIVND (reference sequence). V shed 4 bases and J shed 2 bases, with 10 bases lying between them. This CDR3 is built from 14 residues.

The chain recombines TRBV18 with TRBJ2-7; no reliable D call. Trimming removed 2 bases from V and 1 base from J, with 9 bases in between. CDR1 is KGHSH and CDR2 is LQKENI in the germline V gene. The CDR3 is 14 amino acids. The CDR3 DNA sequence: TGTGCCAGCTCACCAGAACACGTGTCCTACGAGCAGTACTTC. Translation: CASSPEHVSYEQYF.

V usage is TRBV6-5 and J usage is TRBJ1-1, with D possibly matching TRBD1 (5 bases). CDR1 is MNHEY and CDR2 is SVGAGI in the germline V gene. This CDR3 region has 14 residues. V lost 2 bases to trimming and J lost 10 bases, with 17 bases between them. The CDR3 DNA reads TGTGCCAGCAGTTACACCGGGGCCTCTCTCGTAGCTTTCTTT. The encoded protein is CASSYTGASLVAFF.

This chain joins TRBV6-6 and TRBJ1-1; possible D gene TRBD1, 5 bases. The CDR3 covers 12 residues. Germline V gene data show CDR1 as MNHNY and CDR2 as SVGAGI (reference sequence). Trimming removed 8 bases at V and 11 bases at J, with 18 bases between. The CDR3 loop reads CASGAQGAAAFF. In DNA, the CDR3 is TGTGCCAGCGGGGCGCAAGGCGCGGCTGCTTTCTTT.

The genes are TRBV6-5 and TRBJ2-5, with TRBD2 matching over 10 bases. CDR3 length: 15 amino acids. V shed 7 bases, J shed 5 bases, and the junction held 10 bases outside the gene matches. CDR1 is MNHEY, CDR2 SVGAGI, per germline. The CDR3 region has the DNA TGTGCCAGCACCGCAATAGCGGGAGGACTGGAGACCCAGTACTTC. Its translation is CASTAIAGGLETQYF.